Below, 2 T cell receptor beta chains from the same sample are listed, as sequenced in a study of blood T cells in healthy people across ages. Primed by a sample-barcoded 5' primer and a J-beta primer mix, a second PCR proceeded for about 7 to 12 cycles. TCRdb called the 5' RACE reads again in MiXCR, with one record for every CDR3 protein. The data show 1.8 million or so distinct CDR3 sequences, roughly two fifths seen once. The sample was blood. These receptors originate from a human donor in good health.

This clonotype occurred a few times. The chain joins TRBV7-9 to TRBJ2-1, with TRBD2 matching 7 bases. V gave up 7 bases and J gave up 7 bases; unmatched junction bases: 7. Germline CDR1 and CDR2: SEHNR and FQNEAQ (reference sequence). This CDR3 is 13 amino acids long. CDR3: CASTRGGKNEQFF. The CDR3 DNA reads TGTGCCAGCACCCGCGGGGGTAAGAATGAGCAGTTCTTC.

This clonotype was detected only once. The J gene is TRBJ2-1, the V gene TRBV12-3 or TRBV12-4, with TRBD2 matching 9 bases. The CDR3 runs to 16 residues. J was trimmed by 7 bases and V by 7 bases; bases with no gene match: 14. DNA for the CDR3: TGTGCCAGCACTAGAACGAGCGGGGGGTTGAGTAATGAGCAGTTCTTC. Amino acids: CASTRTSGGLSNEQFF.